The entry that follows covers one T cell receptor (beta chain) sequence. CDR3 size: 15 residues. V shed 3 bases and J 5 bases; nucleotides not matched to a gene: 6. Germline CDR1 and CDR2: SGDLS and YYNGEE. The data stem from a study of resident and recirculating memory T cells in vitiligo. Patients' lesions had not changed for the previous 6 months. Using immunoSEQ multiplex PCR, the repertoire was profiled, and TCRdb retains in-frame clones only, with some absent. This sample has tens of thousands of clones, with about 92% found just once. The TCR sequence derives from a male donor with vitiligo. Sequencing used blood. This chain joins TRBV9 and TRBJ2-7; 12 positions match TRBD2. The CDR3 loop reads CASSETSGRWNEQYF. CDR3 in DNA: TGTGCCAGCAGCGAGACTAGCGGGAGATGGAACGAGCAGTACTTC.